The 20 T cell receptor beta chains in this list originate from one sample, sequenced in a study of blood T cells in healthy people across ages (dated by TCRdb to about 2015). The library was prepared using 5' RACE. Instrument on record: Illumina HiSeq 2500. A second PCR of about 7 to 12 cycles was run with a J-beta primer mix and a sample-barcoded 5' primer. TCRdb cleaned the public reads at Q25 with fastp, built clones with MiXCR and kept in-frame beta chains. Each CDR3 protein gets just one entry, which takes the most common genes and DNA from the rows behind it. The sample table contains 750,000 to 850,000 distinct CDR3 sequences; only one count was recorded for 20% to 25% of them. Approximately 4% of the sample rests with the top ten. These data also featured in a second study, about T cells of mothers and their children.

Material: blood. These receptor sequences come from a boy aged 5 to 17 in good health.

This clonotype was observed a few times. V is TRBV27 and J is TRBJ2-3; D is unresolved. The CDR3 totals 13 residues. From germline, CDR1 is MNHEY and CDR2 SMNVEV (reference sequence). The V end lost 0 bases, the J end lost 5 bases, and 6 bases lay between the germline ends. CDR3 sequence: CASSLSRQDTQYF. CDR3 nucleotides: TGTGCCAGCAGTTTATCCCGACAAGATACGCAGTATTTT.

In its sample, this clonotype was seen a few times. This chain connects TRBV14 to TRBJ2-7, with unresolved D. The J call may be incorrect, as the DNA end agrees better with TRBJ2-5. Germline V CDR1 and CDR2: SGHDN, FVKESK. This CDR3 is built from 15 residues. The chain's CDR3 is CASGPRAWYQETQYF. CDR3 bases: TGTGCCAGCGGCCCCCGGGCGTGGTATCAAGAGACCCAGTACTTC.

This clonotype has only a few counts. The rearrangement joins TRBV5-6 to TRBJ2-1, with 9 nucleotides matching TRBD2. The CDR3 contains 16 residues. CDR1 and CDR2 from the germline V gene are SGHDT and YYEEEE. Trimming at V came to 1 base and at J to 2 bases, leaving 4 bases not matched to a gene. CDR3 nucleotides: TGTGCCAGCAGCTTGAAGCTAGCGGGAACCTACAATGAGCAGTTCTTC. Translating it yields CASSLKLAGTYNEQFF.

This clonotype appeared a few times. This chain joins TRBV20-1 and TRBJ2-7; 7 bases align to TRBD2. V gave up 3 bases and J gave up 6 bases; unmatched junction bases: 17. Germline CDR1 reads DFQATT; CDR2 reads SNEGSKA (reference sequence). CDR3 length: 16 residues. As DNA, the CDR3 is TGCAGTGCTAGGGTGCAAGGTGCGGGGGAGGTTCGCGAGCAGTACTTC. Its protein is CSARVQGAGEVREQYF.

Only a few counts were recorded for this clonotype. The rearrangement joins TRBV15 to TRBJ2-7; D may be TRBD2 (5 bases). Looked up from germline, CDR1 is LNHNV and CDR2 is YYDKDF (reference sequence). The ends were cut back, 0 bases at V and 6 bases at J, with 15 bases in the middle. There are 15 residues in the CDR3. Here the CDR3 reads CATSRDLLGSGEQYF. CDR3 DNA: TGTGCCACCAGCAGAGATCTACTAGGATCAGGCGAGCAGTACTTC.

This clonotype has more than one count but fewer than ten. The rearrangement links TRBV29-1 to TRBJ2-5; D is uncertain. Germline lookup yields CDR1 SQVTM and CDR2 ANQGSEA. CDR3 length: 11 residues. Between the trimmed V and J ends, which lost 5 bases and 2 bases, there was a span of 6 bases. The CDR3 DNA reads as TGCAGCGTTAGAAATCAAGAGACCCAGTACTTC. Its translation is CSVRNQETQYF.

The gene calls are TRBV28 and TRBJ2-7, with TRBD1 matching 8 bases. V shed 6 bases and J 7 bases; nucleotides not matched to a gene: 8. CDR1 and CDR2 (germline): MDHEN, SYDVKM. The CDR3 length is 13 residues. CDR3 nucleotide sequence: TGTGCCAGCAGGTCGACAGGGGTGGTAGAGCAGTACTTC. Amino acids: CASRSTGVVEQYF.

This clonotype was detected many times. CDR3 in DNA: TGTGCCACCCGTCGGGAACAAGAGACCCAGTACTTC. Protein product: CATRREQETQYF. The chain recombines TRBV15 with TRBJ2-5; tentative D call: TRBD2 (5 bases). CDR1 and CDR2 (germline): LNHNV, YYDKDF (reference sequence). CDR3 length equals 12 residues. Trimming pared 8 bases from V and 2 bases from J, leaving 9 bases between. The full variable domain, its missing parts supplied by reference TRBV15 and TRBJ2-5, is DAMVIQNPRYQVTQFGKPVTLSCSQTLNHNVMYWYQQKSSQAPKLLFHYYDKDFNNEADTPDNFQSRRPNTSFCFLDIRSPGLGDTAMYLCATRREQETQYFGPGTRLLVL.

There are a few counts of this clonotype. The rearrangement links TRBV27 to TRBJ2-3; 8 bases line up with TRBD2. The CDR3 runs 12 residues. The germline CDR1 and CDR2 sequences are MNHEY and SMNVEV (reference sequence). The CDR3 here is CACGGRTDTQYF. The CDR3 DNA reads TGTGCTTGCGGGGGGCGCACAGATACGCAGTATTTT.

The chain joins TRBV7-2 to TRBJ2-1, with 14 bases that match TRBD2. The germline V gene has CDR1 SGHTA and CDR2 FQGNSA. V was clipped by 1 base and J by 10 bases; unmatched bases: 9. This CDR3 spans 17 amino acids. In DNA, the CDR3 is TGTGCCAGCAGCTTAGTCTCGGGACTAGCGGGAGCTGGAGAGCAGTTCTTC. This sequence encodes CASSLVSGLAGAGEQFF.

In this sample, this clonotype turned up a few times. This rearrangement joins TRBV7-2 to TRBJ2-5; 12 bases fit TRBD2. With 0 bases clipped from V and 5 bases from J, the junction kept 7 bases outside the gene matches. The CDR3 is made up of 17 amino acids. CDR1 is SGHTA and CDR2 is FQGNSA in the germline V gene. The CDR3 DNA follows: TGTGCCAGCAGCTTAGCGGCTAGCGGGGGGGCCCGGGAGACCCAGTACTTC. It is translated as CASSLAASGGARETQYF.

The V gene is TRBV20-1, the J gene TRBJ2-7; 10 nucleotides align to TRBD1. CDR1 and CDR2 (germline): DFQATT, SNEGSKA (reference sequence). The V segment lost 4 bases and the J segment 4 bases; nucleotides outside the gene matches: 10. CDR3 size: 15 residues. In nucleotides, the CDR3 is TGCAGTGCTATGTGGCCGGGACAGGGGTTTTACGAGCAGTACTTC. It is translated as CSAMWPGQGFYEQYF.

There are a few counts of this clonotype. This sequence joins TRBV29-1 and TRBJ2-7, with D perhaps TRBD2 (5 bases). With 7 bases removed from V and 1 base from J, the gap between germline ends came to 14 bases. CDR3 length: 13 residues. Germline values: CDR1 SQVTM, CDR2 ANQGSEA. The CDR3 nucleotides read TGCAGCGCTTGGGAGCCTAGTTCCTACGAGCAGTACTTC. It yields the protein CSAWEPSSYEQYF.

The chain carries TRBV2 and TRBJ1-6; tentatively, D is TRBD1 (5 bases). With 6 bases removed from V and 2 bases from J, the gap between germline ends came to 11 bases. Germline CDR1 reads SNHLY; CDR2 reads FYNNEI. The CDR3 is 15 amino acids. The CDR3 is CASRQTAAYNSPLHF. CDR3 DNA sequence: TGTGCCAGCAGACAGACAGCTGCCTATAATTCACCCCTCCACTTT.

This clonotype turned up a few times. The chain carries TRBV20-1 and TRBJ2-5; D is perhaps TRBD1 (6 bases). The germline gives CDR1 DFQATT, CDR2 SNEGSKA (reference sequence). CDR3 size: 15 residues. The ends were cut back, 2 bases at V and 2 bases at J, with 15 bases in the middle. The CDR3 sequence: CSARPTGTLQETQYF. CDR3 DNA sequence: TGCAGTGCTAGACCAACAGGGACCCTACAAGAGACCCAGTACTTC.

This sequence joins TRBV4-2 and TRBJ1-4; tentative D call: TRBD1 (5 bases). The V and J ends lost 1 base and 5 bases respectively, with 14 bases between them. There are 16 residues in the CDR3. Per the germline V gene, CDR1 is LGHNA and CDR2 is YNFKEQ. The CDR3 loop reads CASSQVLGGVNEKLFF. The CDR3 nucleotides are TGTGCCAGCAGCCAAGTTCTGGGGGGAGTGAATGAAAAACTGTTTTTT.

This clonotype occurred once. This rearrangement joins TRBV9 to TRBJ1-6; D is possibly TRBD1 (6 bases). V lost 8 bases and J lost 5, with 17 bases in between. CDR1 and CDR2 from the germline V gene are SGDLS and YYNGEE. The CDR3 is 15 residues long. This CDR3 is CASGRDPGDNSPLHF. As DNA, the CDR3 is TGTGCCAGTGGTCGTGATCCAGGGGATAATTCACCCCTCCACTTT.

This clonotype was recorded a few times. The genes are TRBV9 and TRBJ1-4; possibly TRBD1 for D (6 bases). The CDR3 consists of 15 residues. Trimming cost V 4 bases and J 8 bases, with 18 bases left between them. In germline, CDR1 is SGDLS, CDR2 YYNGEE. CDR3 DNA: TGTGCCAGCAGCACAGAAGGGGGGCTGCACGAAAAACTGTTTTTT. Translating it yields CASSTEGGLHEKLFF.

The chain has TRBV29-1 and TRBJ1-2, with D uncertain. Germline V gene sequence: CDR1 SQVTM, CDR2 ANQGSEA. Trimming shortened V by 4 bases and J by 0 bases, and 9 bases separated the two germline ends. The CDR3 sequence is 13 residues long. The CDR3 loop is CSVVQNTNYGYTF. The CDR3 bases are TGCAGCGTTGTACAGAACACTAACTATGGCTACACCTTC.

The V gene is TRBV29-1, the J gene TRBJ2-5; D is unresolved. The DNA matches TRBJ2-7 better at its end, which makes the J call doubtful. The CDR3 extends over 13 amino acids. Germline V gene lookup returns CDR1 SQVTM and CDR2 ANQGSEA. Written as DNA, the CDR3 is TGCAGCGTTGAAGTCGGTCTCTCCTACGAGCAGTACTTC. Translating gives CSVEVGLSYEQYF.